These 24 T cell receptor beta chains originate from one sample sequenced in a study of T-cell memory formation after mild COVID-19. TCRdb independently ran MiXCR on the 5' RACE reads; one entry per CDR3 protein. The table records 350,000 to 550,000 distinct CDR3 sequences, approximately 18% of them present only once. Sequencing input: PBMCs or a T cell subset sorted from them (not recorded which). Source of these receptors: a man aged 18 to 30 who had mild COVID-19 (a few samples of this study predate the infection). Cell type and time point are not known.

The chain recombines TRBV20-1 with TRBJ1-2; D may be TRBD1 (5 bases). V dropped 3 bases and J dropped 4 bases, with 15 bases sitting between them. Per the germline V gene, CDR1 is DFQATT and CDR2 is SNEGSKA (reference sequence). The CDR3 runs to 14 residues. The chain's CDR3 is CSASRTPWGYGYTF. The DNA of the CDR3 is TGCAGTGCTAGTCGGACACCCTGGGGCTATGGCTACACCTTC.

This clonotype was seen once. In nucleotides, the CDR3 is TGCAGCGTTGAGGATCCCTATGGCTACACCTTC. It translates to CSVEDPYGYTF. This sequence joins TRBV29-1 and TRBJ1-2; D is undetermined. Germline assignment: CDR1 SQVTM and CDR2 ANQGSEA. Trimming stripped 3 bases from V and 4 bases from J, with 6 bases between. The CDR3 is 11 amino acids.

This chain links TRBV25-1 with TRBJ2-7, with 8 nucleotides matching TRBD1. The germline V gene encodes CDR1 MGHDK and CDR2 SYGVNS. Trimming cost V 4 bases and J 5 bases; bases outside gene matches: 16. This CDR3 has 17 amino acids. CDR3 loop: CASSVNRGQGRGNEQYF. CDR3 bases: TGTGCCAGCAGTGTCAACCGAGGACAGGGAAGGGGTAACGAGCAGTACTTC.

Ten or more counts support this clonotype. The V call is TRBV7-9, the J call TRBJ1-2; 10 bases line up with TRBD1. The J segment lost 6 bases and the V segment lost 5 bases, leaving 6 bases of the junction unmatched. The germline CDR1 and CDR2 sequences are SEHNR and FQNEAQ (reference sequence). The CDR3 spans 14 residues. CDR3 amino acids: CASSLRDRGNGYTF. The CDR3 region has the DNA TGTGCCAGCAGCCTCCGGGACAGGGGAAATGGCTACACCTTC.

The rearrangement uses TRBV18 and TRBJ1-1, with 7 nucleotides matching TRBD1. CDR3 length equals 13 residues. After removal of 2 bases from V and 5 bases from J, the junction contained 2 bases not matched to a gene. Per germline, CDR1 KGHSH and CDR2 LQKENI. CDR3 residues: CASSPETGTEAFF. The DNA of the CDR3 is TGTGCCAGCTCACCAGAGACAGGGACTGAAGCTTTCTTT.

The CDR3 DNA reads as TGTGCCAGCCAGCTAGGCAGCGCGGGGGGCTACACCTTC. Its translation: CASQLGSAGGYTF. This chain uses TRBV12-3 or TRBV12-4 with TRBJ1-2; D is unclear. V was shortened by 8 bases and J by 8 bases, with 18 bases between the two germline ends. This CDR3 is built from 13 residues.

The chain uses TRBV24-1 and TRBJ2-1; 7 positions agree with TRBD2. Looked up from germline, CDR1 is KGHDR and CDR2 is SFDVKD. Germline trimming cut 9 bases from V and 6 bases from J; bases unmatched to any gene: 1. The CDR3 is 11 amino acids. In DNA, the CDR3 is TGTGCCACCGGGACTACCAATGAGCAGTTCTTC. Its translation: CATGTTNEQFF.

This clonotype turned up a few times. The rearrangement links TRBV7-6 to TRBJ2-7; D not resolved. V lost 1 base, J lost 3 bases, and 7 bases lay in between. The CDR3 totals 13 residues. In germline, CDR1 is SGHVS, CDR2 FNYEAQ. DNA of the CDR3: TGTGCCAGCAGCTTAGACGGATTCTACGAGCAGTACTTC. Translated, it gives CASSLDGFYEQYF.

This clonotype was counted at least ten times. The V call is TRBV5-1, the J call TRBJ1-1, with D unresolved. The CDR3 loop spans 17 amino acids. Trimming removed 0 bases at V and 2 bases at J, with 17 bases between. The germline V gene encodes CDR1 SGHRS and CDR2 YFSETQ. CDR3 amino acids: CASSLAISGKKNTEAFF. CDR3 nucleotides: TGCGCCAGCAGCTTGGCCATTTCCGGGAAAAAAAACACTGAAGCTTTCTTT. The variable domain in full, with the rest retrieved from reference TRBV5-1 and TRBJ1-1, is KAGVTQTPRYLIKTRGQQVTLSCSPISGHRSVSWYQQTPGQGLQFLFEYFSETQRNKGNFPGRFSGRQFSNSRSEMNVSTLELGDSALYLCASSLAISGKKNTEAFFGQGTRLTVV.

This clonotype was seen many times. This chain links TRBV4-3 with TRBJ2-3, with 11 bases matching TRBD1. The V gene end was trimmed by 0 bases and the J gene end by 6 bases; junction bases not matched to a gene: 5. Per the germline V gene, CDR1 is LGHNA and CDR2 is YSLEER. This CDR3 is built from 16 residues. The CDR3 DNA reads TGCGCCAGCAGCCAAGATCGGACAGGGGGCGCGGATACGCAGTATTTT. Amino acid sequence: CASSQDRTGGADTQYF.

The chain recombines TRBV5-4 with TRBJ2-3, with a possible D match to TRBD2 (7 bases). Trimming took off 6 bases at V and 2 bases at J, with 16 bases between the two ends. The length of the CDR3 is 15 residues. Looked up from germline, CDR1 is SGHNT and CDR2 is YYREEE (reference sequence). The CDR3, as DNA: TGTGCCAGCACCATTCCCGGGGGGCTCACAGATACGCAGTATTTT. Protein product: CASTIPGGLTDTQYF.

J is TRBJ1-1 and V is TRBV6-5, with 8 bases matching TRBD1. V gave up 6 bases and J gave up 7 bases; unmatched junction bases: 10. This CDR3 is built from 14 residues. Germline loops: CDR1 MNHEY, CDR2 SVGAGI. The CDR3 loop reads CASSPDRGRYEAFF. DNA for the CDR3: TGTGCCAGCAGCCCCGACAGGGGACGGTATGAAGCTTTCTTT.

This clonotype was seen a few times. This sequence joins TRBV7-9 and TRBJ1-1; 7 nucleotides agree with TRBD1. V shed 10 bases and J 7 bases; nucleotides not matched to a gene: 6. Germline V gene sequence: CDR1 SEHNR, CDR2 FQNEAQ (reference sequence). This CDR3 region has 11 residues. The CDR3 DNA follows: TGTGCCAAAGACAGGGCTAGTGAAGCTTTCTTT. Encoded protein: CAKDRASEAFF.

This clonotype was observed at least ten times. The chain is built from TRBV10-3 and TRBJ2-3; D is uncertain. Germline CDR1 reads ENHRY; CDR2 reads SYGVKD. V lost 0 bases and J lost 4, with 2 bases in between. The length of the CDR3 is 12 residues. The CDR3 sequence: CAISESADTQYF. In nucleotides, the CDR3 is TGTGCCATCAGTGAGTCAGCAGATACGCAGTATTTT.

This sequence joins TRBV5-5 and TRBJ2-1; TRBD2 agrees at 11 bases. Germline values: CDR1 SGHKS, CDR2 YYEKEE (reference sequence). V was pared by 0 bases and J by 9 bases, with 5 bases of the junction left unmatched. This CDR3 has 15 amino acids. The CDR3 protein is CASSLVAGGPVEQFF. The CDR3 DNA reads TGTGCCAGCAGCTTGGTAGCGGGGGGGCCTGTTGAGCAGTTCTTC.

The V call is TRBV4-2, the J call TRBJ2-2; D possibly corresponds to TRBD2 (5 bases). V was pared by 3 bases and J by 4 bases, with 9 bases between. This CDR3 comprises 14 residues. CDR1 and CDR2 (germline): LGHNA, YNFKEQ. This CDR3 is CASSHGRPTGELFF. The DNA of the CDR3 is TGTGCCAGCAGCCATGGGAGACCCACCGGGGAGCTGTTTTTT.

The chain links TRBV2 to TRBJ1-1; no definite D call. The germline V and J ends were trimmed by 8 bases and 3 bases, with 10 bases remaining between them. CDR3 length: 12 residues. The germline CDR1 and CDR2 sequences are SNHLY and FYNNEI. The CDR3 DNA follows: TGTGCCAGCGGCAGGACTCACACTGAAGCTTTCTTT. Translation gives CASGRTHTEAFF. Drawing the rest from reference TRBV2 and TRBJ1-1, the complete variable domain is EPEVTQTPSHQVTQMGQEVILRCVPISNHLYFYWYRQILGQKVEFLVSFYNNEISEKSEIFDDQFSVERPDGSNFTLKIRSTKLEDSAMYFCASGRTHTEAFFGQGTRLTVV.

The chain combines TRBV4-1 with TRBJ2-1; 13 bases line up with TRBD2. Germline values: CDR1 MGHRA, CDR2 YSYEKL. V dropped 4 bases and J dropped 7; count of bases not matched to a gene: 7. The CDR3 is 16 residues long. In nucleotides, the CDR3 is TGCGCCAGCAGCCGTAGACTAGCGGGGGGACCTAATGAGCAGTTCTTC. It encodes CASSRRLAGGPNEQFF.

In this sample, this clonotype turned up many times. V usage is TRBV12-3 or TRBV12-4 and J usage is TRBJ1-1, with D possibly TRBD1 on 5 matching bases. Deletions cut 4 bases from V and 7 bases from J, with 16 bases between. The CDR3 has 14 amino acids. CDR3 sequence: CASSSGSKGYEAFF. The CDR3 region has the DNA TGTGCCAGCAGTTCGGGCAGTAAGGGGTATGAAGCTTTCTTT.

The chain links TRBV7-9 to TRBJ2-1, with D unclear. The CDR3 length is 13 residues. Trimming left V 5 bases short and J 8 bases short, with 13 bases between. Germline loops: CDR1 SEHNR, CDR2 FQNEAQ (reference sequence). Here the CDR3 DNA reads TGTGCCAGCAGCCCCGGGCTAGACGATGAGCAGTTCTTC. Its translation is CASSPGLDDEQFF.

CDR3 nucleotides: TGCAGTGCTAACGGACTGGAAACGCAGTATTTT. Its protein product is CSANGLETQYF. The chain carries TRBV20-1 and TRBJ2-3; D is possibly TRBD2 (5 bases). The CDR3 contains 11 residues. V lost 4 bases, J lost 9 bases, and 11 bases lay in between. Germline assignment: CDR1 DFQATT and CDR2 SNEGSKA (reference sequence).

This clonotype was seen only a few times. This chain connects TRBV12-3 or TRBV12-4 to TRBJ2-1; perhaps TRBD2 as D (5 bases). This CDR3 comprises 15 residues. The ends were cut back, 6 bases at V and 0 bases at J, with 12 bases in the middle. CDR3 nucleotide sequence: TGTGCCAGCAGCCGGCGGGCAAGCTCCTACAATGAGCAGTTCTTC. This sequence encodes CASSRRASSYNEQFF.

In its sample, this clonotype was seen a few times. The genes are TRBV7-6 and TRBJ2-2; 7 nucleotides agree with TRBD1. With V trimmed by 5 bases and J by 1 base, 10 bases remained unmatched. The germline gives CDR1 SGHVS, CDR2 FNYEAQ. CDR3 size: 17 residues. For the CDR3, the DNA is TGTGCCAGCAGCACCGCAGGGGGATCATGGAACACCGGGGAGCTGTTTTTT. It translates to CASSTAGGSWNTGELFF.

The chain links TRBV9 to TRBJ1-1; D remains ambiguous. Germline V gives CDR1 SGDLS, CDR2 YYNGEE. The CDR3 has 14 residues. Trimming pared 0 bases from V and 1 base from J, leaving 7 bases between. Here the CDR3 DNA reads TGTGCCAGCAGCGTAGCTGCCAAGAACACTGAAGCTTTCTTT. It is translated as CASSVAAKNTEAFF.